Listed below are T cell receptor beta chains from one sample, sequenced in a study of early T cells in non-severe SARS-CoV-2 infection. TCRdb re-called the 5' RACE reads with MiXCR, one entry per CDR3 protein. This sample carries roughly 86,000 distinct CDR3 sequences, roughly 14% of them seen once, and the ten largest clones take roughly 0.6%. Sequencing was done on a sample of whole blood. The receptors here all came from an adult who was a healthcare worker with PCR-confirmed SARS-CoV-2 infection or an uninfected control (not recorded which). The CDR3 runs from the conserved cysteine through the conserved F or W. The order of the fields is V gene, clone size, D gene, J gene, CDR3 protein, CDR3 DNA. A D gene is named only where the DNA matches it firmly. The size field is filled for only some rows; it gives once, few, many or a size class.

TRBV7-6	many	-	TRBJ2-2	CASSFRAGVELFF	TGTGCCAGCAGCTTTAGGGCGGGTGTGGAGCTGTTTTTT
TRBV11-2	-	TRBD1	TRBJ1-2	CASSLGGQLGYTF	TGTGCCAGCAGCTTGGGGGGACAGCTGGGCTACACCTTC
TRBV4-1	many	-	TRBJ1-1	CASSPRGQGSRDTEAFF	TGCGCCAGCAGCCCCCGTGGGCAGGGGAGTAGGGACACTGAAGCTTTCTTT
TRBV12-3/TRBV12-4	few	-	TRBJ2-3	CASSLWDPSSTDTQYF	TGTGCCAGCAGTCTGTGGGACCCCTCGAGCACAGATACGCAGTATTTT
TRBV5-1	many	-	TRBJ1-1	CASSPPMNTEAFF	TGCGCCAGCAGCCCCCCTATGAACACTGAAGCTTTCTTT
TRBV30	-	TRBD1	TRBJ1-1	CAWSPGQDLKAFF	TGTGCCTGGAGTCCAGGACAGGATTTAAAAGCTTTCTTT
TRBV5-1	few	-	TRBJ2-2	CASSLVADAGELFF	TGCGCCAGCAGCCTGGTGGCTGACGCCGGGGAGCTGTTTTTT
TRBV4-1	-	TRBD1	TRBJ2-2	CANSPGQGNTGELFF	TGCGCCAACAGCCCCGGACAGGGCAACACCGGGGAGCTGTTTTTT
TRBV6-1	-	-	TRBJ2-1	CAILRTGSYNEQFF	TGTGCCATCCTGAGGACTGGCTCCTACAATGAGCAGTTCTTC
TRBV18	many	-	TRBJ2-1	CASSPNPGTATGNNEQFF	TGTGCCAGCTCACCCAACCCGGGGACGGCCACAGGAAACAATGAGCAGTTCTTC
TRBV11-2	-	TRBD1	TRBJ1-3	CASSLQGTGAAVSGNTIYF	TGTGCCAGCAGCTTACAAGGGACAGGGGCTGCGGTCTCTGGAAACACCATATATTTT
TRBV20-1	few	-	TRBJ1-1	CSASWGSEAFF	TGCAGTGCCTCCTGGGGCAGCGAAGCTTTCTTT
TRBV6-9	few	-	TRBJ2-5	CASSGREDRTYQETQYF	TGTGCCAGCAGTGGGAGGGAGGACAGAACGTACCAAGAGACCCAGTACTTC
TRBV7-2	-	TRBD2	TRBJ2-3	CASSAWGLRTDTQYF	TGTGCCAGCAGCGCATGGGGACTACGCACAGATACGCAGTATTTT
TRBV9	few	TRBD1	TRBJ2-1	CASSVEGTGAGNNEQFF	TGTGCCAGCAGCGTAGAAGGGACAGGGGCGGGAAACAATGAGCAGTTCTTC
TRBV3-1	-	-	TRBJ1-3	CASSQDMAYSGNTIYF	TGTGCCAGCAGCCAAGATATGGCTTACTCTGGAAACACCATATATTTT
TRBV7-9	-	-	TRBJ2-5	CASSEIIVGEETQYF	TGTGCCAGCAGCGAGATAATTGTGGGGGAAGAGACCCAGTACTTC
TRBV6-1	once	TRBD2	TRBJ2-2	CASSGSGLAKGTGELFF	TGTGCCAGCAGTGGGTCCGGACTAGCGAAGGGCACCGGGGAGCTGTTTTTT
TRBV29-1	many	-	TRBJ2-5	CSVGPGQETQYF	TGCAGCGTCGGGCCAGGTCAAGAGACCCAGTACTTC
TRBV11-2	few	-	TRBJ1-6	CASSLGDKLASPLHF	TGTGCCAGCAGCTTAGGGGACAAACTGGCTTCACCCCTCCACTTT
TRBV9	many	-	TRBJ2-2	CASSSRTGELFF	TGTGCCAGCAGCTCCAGAACCGGGGAGCTGTTTTTT
TRBV29-1	-	-	TRBJ2-2	CSALTRSTGELFF	TGCAGCGCGCTGACTAGATCCACCGGGGAGCTGTTTTTT
TRBV3-1	many	-	TRBJ1-3	CASTGVSGNTIYF	TGTGCCAGCACGGGGGTCTCTGGAAACACCATATATTTT
TRBV27	-	-	TRBJ1-4	CASSYRGWGSEKLFF	TGTGCCAGCAGTTACCGGGGATGGGGAAGTGAAAAACTGTTTTTT
TRBV5-1	few	TRBD1	TRBJ2-2	CASRPQGASTGELFF	TGCGCCAGCAGACCCCAGGGGGCTAGCACCGGGGAGCTGTTTTTT
TRBV7-6	-	-	TRBJ1-3	CASPISGNTIYF	TGTGCCAGCCCTATCTCTGGAAACACCATATATTTT
TRBV12-3/TRBV12-4	many	-	TRBJ1-2	CASSPTWGEAYGYTF	TGTGCCAGCAGTCCCACCTGGGGGGAAGCATATGGCTACACCTTC
TRBV11-2	-	-	TRBJ2-2	CASSPWEDYTGELFF	TGTGCCAGCAGCCCCTGGGAGGACTACACCGGGGAGCTGTTTTTT
TRBV5-1	many	-	TRBJ1-6	CASSLADNSPLHF	TGCGCCAGCAGCTTGGCAGACAATTCACCCCTCCACTTT
TRBV2	many	-	TRBJ2-3	CASSETTGTSTDTQYF	TGTGCCAGCAGTGAGACCACGGGGACTAGCACAGATACGCAGTATTTT
TRBV4-2	-	-	TRBJ2-3	CASSQDIWGGAGDTQYF	TGTGCCAGCAGCCAAGATATTTGGGGGGGGGCCGGAGATACGCAGTATTTT
TRBV6-5	-	TRBD2	TRBJ2-2	CASLSERGPNTGELFF	TGTGCCAGCCTTAGCGAGCGGGGGCCGAACACCGGGGAGCTGTTTTTT
TRBV10-3	few	-	TRBJ2-3	CAIMRGDTQYF	TGTGCCATCATGAGAGGGGATACGCAGTATTTT
TRBV12-3/TRBV12-4	few	-	TRBJ1-6	CASSPRVNSPLHF	TGTGCCAGCAGCCCCCGAGTTAATTCACCCCTCCACTTT
TRBV14	-	-	TRBJ2-2	CASRKGGGFAGELFF	TGTGCCAGCAGGAAAGGAGGGGGCTTTGCCGGGGAGCTGTTTTTT
TRBV12-3/TRBV12-4	-	-	TRBJ1-5	CASSLGRGGPHSNQPQHF	TGTGCCAGCAGTTTGGGTAGGGGCGGGCCCCATAGCAATCAGCCCCAGCATTTT
TRBV5-4	-	TRBD1	TRBJ1-2	CASSLETGFYGYTF	TGTGCCAGCAGCTTGGAGACAGGGTTCTATGGCTACACCTTC
TRBV3-1	-	-	TRBJ1-3	CASSAGTTGNTIYF	TGTGCCAGCAGCGCCGGGACAACGGGAAACACCATATATTTT
TRBV14	few	TRBD1	TRBJ1-1	CASSQDGRGNMNTEAFF	TGTGCCAGCAGCCAAGACGGCAGGGGGAACATGAACACTGAAGCTTTCTTT
TRBV5-1	few	-	TRBJ1-2	CASSSSAVLNYGYTF	TGCGCCAGCAGCTCCTCGGCAGTTTTGAACTATGGCTACACCTTC
TRBV7-2	few	TRBD1	TRBJ1-2	CASSFLRQGRYGYTF	TGTGCCAGCAGCTTCCTAAGACAGGGGCGCTATGGCTACACCTTC
TRBV7-2	few	TRBD1	TRBJ2-5	CASKRQGGRGLETQYF	TGTGCCAGCAAGCGACAAGGCGGCAGGGGGCTCGAGACCCAGTACTTC
TRBV3-1	few	TRBD1	TRBJ1-1	CASSQVFGKTGSTEAFF	TGTGCCAGCAGCCAAGTATTCGGGAAGACAGGGTCCACTGAAGCTTTCTTT
TRBV6-1	-	TRBD1	TRBJ1-3	CAVETGEVNTIYF	TGTGCCGTCGAGACAGGGGAGGTGAACACCATATATTTT
TRBV28	few	-	TRBJ2-3	CASSSLVPSGATDTQYF	TGTGCCAGCAGTTCTCTCGTTCCTTCGGGGGCCACAGATACGCAGTATTTT
TRBV7-9	few	-	TRBJ1-6	CASSLEGYSPLHF	TGTGCCAGCAGCTTAGAAGGGTACTCACCCCTCCACTTT
TRBV5-1	-	TRBD2	TRBJ2-3	CASSFLAGDTQYF	TGCGCCAGCAGCTTTCTAGCGGGGGATACGCAGTATTTT
TRBV18	few	TRBD2	TRBJ2-1	CASSPRLAGSNYNEQFF	TGTGCCAGCTCACCGAGACTAGCGGGGAGCAATTACAATGAGCAGTTCTTC